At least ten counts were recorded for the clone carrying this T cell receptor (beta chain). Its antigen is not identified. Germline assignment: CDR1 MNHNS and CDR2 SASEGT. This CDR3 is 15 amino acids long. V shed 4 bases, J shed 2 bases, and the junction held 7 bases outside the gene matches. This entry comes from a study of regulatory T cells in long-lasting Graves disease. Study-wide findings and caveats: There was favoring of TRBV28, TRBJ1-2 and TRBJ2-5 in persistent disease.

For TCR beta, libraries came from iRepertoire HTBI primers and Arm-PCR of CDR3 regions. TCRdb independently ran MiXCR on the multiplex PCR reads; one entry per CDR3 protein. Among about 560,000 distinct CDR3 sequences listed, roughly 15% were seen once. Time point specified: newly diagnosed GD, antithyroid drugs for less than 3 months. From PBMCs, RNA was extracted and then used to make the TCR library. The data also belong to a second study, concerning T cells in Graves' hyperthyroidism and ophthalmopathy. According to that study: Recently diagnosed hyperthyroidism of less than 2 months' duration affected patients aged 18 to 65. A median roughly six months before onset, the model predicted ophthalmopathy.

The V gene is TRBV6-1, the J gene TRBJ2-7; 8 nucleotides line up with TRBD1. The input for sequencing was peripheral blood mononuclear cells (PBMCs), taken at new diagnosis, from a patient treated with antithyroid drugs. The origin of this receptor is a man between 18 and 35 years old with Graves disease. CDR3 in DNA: TGTGCCAGCAGTGTTGACAGGGGTACACCCTACGAGCAGTACTTC. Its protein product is CASSVDRGTPYEQYF.